This record concerns one T cell receptor (beta chain) sequence. As yet, its antigen is unknown. These data come from a study of cytomegalovirus exposure and HLA in healthy donors. CDR3 size: 13 residues. Germline V CDR1 and CDR2: GTSNPN, SVGIG (reference sequence). The V and J ends lost 2 bases and 8 bases, in that order; junction bases with no gene match: 2. Clones were sequenced by immunoSEQ multiplex PCR, and TCRdb holds only the in-frame ones, with some missing. This sample carries fewer than 200,000 clones, roughly 85% of them seen once, and the ten largest clones take about a sixth. Study-level points and caveats: Clusters of TCRs from the first cohort tended to co-occur in the 95 to 150 validation repertoires (as a later analysis found). The authors enumerated over 150 TCR beta chains as linked to cytomegalovirus. Among the CMV-associated chains, three were confirmed in vitro as specific for CMV antigens.

From the 120-subject validation cohort, which was separate from the roughly 680-subject first cohort, the donors were drawn. The source material was PBMCs. The V gene is TRBV30, the J gene TRBJ1-6; TRBD1 aligns across 8 bases. This clonotype was sampled from a man younger than 35 in good health and CMV-seropositive. The CDR3, as DNA: TGTGCCTGGAGTTCGGACAGGGATTCACCCCTCCACTTT. The encoded protein is CAWSSDRDSPLHF. Based on the CDR3 plus reference TRBV30 and TRBJ1-6, the full variable domain is SQTIHQWPATLVQPVGSPLSLECTVEGTSNPNLYWYRQAAGRGLQLLFYSVGIGQISSEVPQNLSASRPQDRQFILSSKKLLLSDSGFYLCAWSSDRDSPLHFGNGTRLTVT.